The clone carrying this TCR beta chain was counted at least ten times. Its cognate antigen is unknown. Flow cytometry had shown expanded CD8+CD57+ cells in the patients chosen for sequencing. In all patients, the disease was severe acquired aplastic anemia. The sample is drawn from a study of CD8+CD57+ T cells in acquired aplastic anemia. Overall study context: Sorted CD4+ and CD8+ cells gave an average of approximately 3 ug of DNA. Study-level points and caveats: Patients and controls shared about 27 CD8+ CDR3 sequences.

The CDR3 is 15 residues long. Germline V lookup: CDR1 SEHNR, CDR2 FQNEAQ (reference sequence). With 3 bases removed from V and 0 bases from J, the gap between germline ends came to 6 bases. Using genomic DNA as the template, TCR beta VDJ and CDR3 profiling was carried out. TCRdb itself ran the reads through MiXCR, one entry per CDR3 protein. Among about 470,000 distinct CDR3 sequences listed, around 32% were seen once. The sequenced sample consisted of sorted CD4+, CD8+, or CD8+CD57+ T cells (not recorded which) from PBMCs. The receptor comes from a human donor with aplastic anemia. The chain combines TRBV7-9 with TRBJ2-6; D unresolved. CDR3 loop: CASSFRGSGANVLTF. The CDR3 DNA reads TGTGCCAGCAGCTTTCGTGGCTCTGGGGCCAACGTCCTGACTTTC. Full variable domain (outside the CDR3, taken from reference TRBV7-9 and TRBJ2-6): DTGVSQNPRHKITKRGQNVTFRCDPISEHNRLYWYRQTLGQGPEFLTYFQNEAQLEKSRLLSDRFSAERPKGSFSTLEIQRTEQGDSAMYLCASSFRGSGANVLTFGAGSRLTVL.